Presented here are 27 T cell receptor beta chains from one specimen sequenced in a study of regulatory T cells in long-lasting Graves disease. Arm-PCR with iRepertoire HTBI primers amplified the CDR3 regions for these TCR beta libraries. MiXCR, applied by TCRdb to the multiplex PCR reads, yields one record per CDR3 protein. The profile shows under 450,000 distinct CDR3 sequences, 23% of them singletons. The time point was: persistent/refractory GD, antithyroid drugs over 5 years with positive TRAb. There was RNA extracted from PBMCs, and the TCR library was made from it. The sample in question was peripheral blood mononuclear cells (PBMCs), obtained when the disease was refractory, from a patient treated with antithyroid drugs. These receptors came from a female donor with Graves disease.

This clonotype appeared many times. The V call is TRBV27, the J call TRBJ2-6; no definite D call. The CDR3 has 14 amino acids. V was clipped by 3 bases and J by 3 bases, with 6 bases between them. The V gene's germline CDR1 is MNHEY and CDR2 SMNVEV (reference sequence). This chain's CDR3 is CASSFLGGANVLTF. The CDR3, as DNA: TGTGCCAGCAGTTTTTTAGGTGGGGCCAACGTCCTGACTTTC.

J is TRBJ2-2 and V is TRBV30; D tentatively reads TRBD1 or TRBD2 (5 bases each). Germline V gene sequence: CDR1 GTSNPN, CDR2 SVGIG (reference sequence). Trimming removed 1 base from V and 4 bases from J, with 10 bases in between. This CDR3 is built from 14 residues. The CDR3, as DNA: TGTGCCTGGAGTGGGGGGACGGGCACCGGGGAGCTGTTTTTT. Residues: CAWSGGTGTGELFF.

A remark on this clonotype: A much bigger clone sits one base away, suggesting this may be a read error. V usage is TRBV6-1 and J usage is TRBJ1-2; unclear D gene. V was shortened by 6 bases and J by 4 bases, with 6 bases between the two germline ends. The V gene's germline CDR1 is MNHNS and CDR2 SASEGT. The CDR3 contains 11 residues. The DNA for the CDR3 is TGTGCCAGCAGGGACGGCTATGGCTACACCTTC. Residues: CASRDGYGYTF.

This rearrangement joins TRBV7-2 to TRBJ1-2; D remains unclear. Trimming removed 0 bases from V and 8 bases from J, with 25 bases in between. Germline loops: CDR1 SGHTA, CDR2 FQGNSA. The CDR3 contains 18 residues. The CDR3 nucleotides read TGTGCCAGCAGCTTAGCTTGGAGCCTTCCGGACCCCCTATCGGGCTACACCTTC. Amino acids: CASSLAWSLPDPLSGYTF.

This clonotype has just a few counts. Being one base from a much bigger clone, this may be a read error. This sequence joins TRBV12-3 or TRBV12-4 and TRBJ1-1; no clear D gene. The V end was cut by 5 bases, the J end by 7 bases, with 14 bases between. CDR3 length equals 13 residues. CDR3 sequence reads: CASSRGGGLEAFF. The CDR3 DNA is TGTGCCAGCAGTCGAGGCGGAGGGCTTGAAGCTTTCTTT.

This clonotype was counted ten times or more. This chain uses TRBV7-2 with TRBJ2-5, with 13 positions matching TRBD2. V lost 2 bases to trimming and J lost 5 bases; unmatched junction nucleotides: 5. The germline CDR1 and CDR2 sequences are SGHTA and FQGNSA. The CDR3 totals 16 residues. The CDR3, as DNA: TGTGCCAGCAGCTTAAAACTAGCGGGAGGGTGGGAGACCCAGTACTTC. Encoded protein: CASSLKLAGGWETQYF.

This clonotype was seen ten or more times. The chain has TRBV12-3 or TRBV12-4 and TRBJ1-5; D possibly corresponds to TRBD1 (6 bases). The V end was cut by 5 bases, the J end by 0 bases, with 8 bases between. The CDR3 is made up of 14 amino acids. The CDR3 region is CASSGQYSNQPQHF. The CDR3 DNA reads as TGTGCCAGCAGTGGACAGTATAGCAATCAGCCCCAGCATTTT.

The gene calls are TRBV29-1 and TRBJ2-7; D not resolved. Germline lookup yields CDR1 SQVTM and CDR2 ANQGSEA. The V end lost 5 bases, the J end lost 4 bases, and 15 bases lay between the germline ends. CDR3 length equals 13 residues. CDR3 DNA: TGCAGCGTTAGCCACGGACGCGCGTACGAGCAGTACTTC. Amino acids: CSVSHGRAYEQYF.

This chain connects TRBV19 to TRBJ2-7; D is undetermined. Trimming left V 1 base short and J 6 bases short, with 7 bases between. CDR1 and CDR2 (germline): LNHDA, SQIVND (reference sequence). The CDR3 is 12 amino acids. In nucleotides, the CDR3 is TGTGCCAGTAGTATAGGAGGCGGCGAGCAGTACTTC. Translation gives CASSIGGGEQYF.

This clonotype has more than one count but fewer than ten. CDR3 sequence reads: CASSLAPSSMGYTF. CDR3 nucleotide sequence: TGCGCCAGCAGCTTGGCTCCAAGCTCTATGGGCTACACCTTC. The V and J genes are TRBV5-1 and TRBJ1-2, with D unclear. Germline loops: CDR1 SGHRS, CDR2 YFSETQ. V was pared by 0 bases and J by 8 bases, with 14 bases between. CDR3 length: 14 residues. Full variable domain (rest looked up from reference TRBV5-1 and TRBJ1-2): KAGVTQTPRYLIKTRGQQVTLSCSPISGHRSVSWYQQTPGQGLQFLFEYFSETQRNKGNFPGRFSGRQFSNSRSEMNVSTLELGDSALYLCASSLAPSSMGYTFGSGTRLTVV.

The sample holds many counts of this clonotype. The chain combines TRBV7-2 with TRBJ2-5; 9 positions match TRBD1. The V and J ends lost 5 bases and 13 bases, in that order; junction bases with no gene match: 14. This CDR3 is built from 14 residues. In germline, CDR1 is SGHTA, CDR2 FQGNSA. The CDR3 region has the DNA TGTGCCAGCAGCCCAAGACAGGGGGTATTAGATCGGTACTTC. This codes for CASSPRQGVLDRYF.

Points on this clonotype: No conserved phenylalanine or tryptophan ends this CDR3, so it is likely a read error. The chain uses TRBV6-1 and TRBJ2-4; D might be TRBD2 (6 bases). Trimming took off 4 bases at V and 0 bases at J, with 10 bases between the two ends. CDR1 and CDR2 from the germline V gene are MNHNS and SASEGT. The CDR3 is 15 residues long. CDR3 bases: TGTGCCAGCAGTGGGGACTTCCTAGCCAAAAACATTCAGTACCTC. This sequence encodes CASSGDFLAKNIQYL.

This clonotype showed up many times. The chain is built from TRBV12-3 or TRBV12-4 and TRBJ2-7; D is uncertain. The ends were cut back, 3 bases at V and 2 bases at J, with 17 bases in the middle. The CDR3 spans 16 residues. The CDR3 region has the DNA TGTGCCAGCAGTTTCGCGGCGGAACGACTCACCTACGAGCAGTACTTC. Translating gives CASSFAAERLTYEQYF.

This clonotype was seen only a few times. This CDR3 is CASSLETRNEQYF. CDR3 nucleotides: TGTGCCAGCAGCTTGGAAACTAGAAACGAGCAGTACTTC. J is TRBJ2-7 and V is TRBV7-9; D might be TRBD2 (5 bases). This CDR3 contains 13 residues. Germline CDR1 SEHNR, CDR2 FQNEAQ (reference sequence). Trimming pared 3 bases from V and 5 bases from J, leaving 11 bases between. The full variable domain, in which reference TRBV7-9 and TRBJ2-7 provide the parts outside the CDR3, is DTGVSQNPRHKITKRGQNVTFRCDPISEHNRLYWYRQTLGQGPEFLTYFQNEAQLEKSRLLSDRFSAERPKGSFSTLEIQRTEQGDSAMYLCASSLETRNEQYFGPGTRLTVT.

This clonotype was seen only a few times. This chain links TRBV7-3 with TRBJ2-2; no definite D call. In germline, CDR1 is SGHTA, CDR2 FQGTGA. Trimming pared 0 bases from V and 0 bases from J, leaving 11 bases between. This CDR3 is 17 amino acids long. This chain's CDR3 is CASSLTLARTNTGELFF. CDR3 nucleotide sequence: TGTGCCAGCAGCTTAACTTTAGCCAGAACGAACACCGGGGAGCTGTTTTTT.

This clonotype was seen more than once but under ten times. This CDR3 is CASSFQVSYEQYF. The CDR3 region has the DNA TGTGCCAGCAGCTTCCAAGTCTCCTACGAGCAGTACTTC. This chain joins TRBV7-2 and TRBJ2-7; D gene ambiguous. The V end lost 3 bases, the J end lost 0 bases, and 6 bases lay between the germline ends. The CDR3 runs 13 residues. CDR1 and CDR2 (germline): SGHTA, FQGNSA.

On this clonotype: This may be a read error, as it is one base from a much larger clone. The rearrangement uses TRBV12-3 or TRBV12-4 and TRBJ1-2; D possibly corresponds to TRBD1 (5 bases). V lost 2 bases, J lost 6 bases, and 13 bases lay in between. CDR3 size: 14 residues. The CDR3 sequence: CASSLMVGTDGYTF. CDR3 sequence (DNA): TGTGCCAGCAGTTTAATGGTGGGGACCGATGGCTACACCTTC.

V and J are TRBV5-5 and TRBJ1-1, with D tentatively TRBD1 (5 bases). V was shortened by 5 bases and J by 0 bases, with 14 bases between the two germline ends. Germline assignment: CDR1 SGHKS and CDR2 YYEKEE (reference sequence). This CDR3 is built from 15 residues. CDR3 in amino acids: CASSSGGIMNTEAFF. DNA of the CDR3: TGTGCCAGCAGTAGCGGGGGTATAATGAACACTGAAGCTTTCTTT. Using reference TRBV5-5 and TRBJ1-1 for the parts outside the CDR3, the full variable domain is DAGVTQSPTHLIKTRGQQVTLRCSPISGHKSVSWYQQVLGQGPQFIFQYYEKEERGRGNFPDRFSARQFPNYSSELNVNALLLGDSALYLCASSSGGIMNTEAFFGQGTRLTVV.

The table lists this clonotype with many counts. V gene TRBV11-3 combines with J gene TRBJ1-1; D is unclear. Trimming removed 1 base at V and 4 bases at J, with 10 bases between. The V gene's germline CDR1 is SGHNT and CDR2 YENEEA. The CDR3 spans 14 residues. For the CDR3, the DNA is TGTGCCAGCAGCTTAGTCGGGCAGAGCACTGAAGCTTTCTTT. Its translation: CASSLVGQSTEAFF. The whole variable domain, filled in from reference TRBV11-3 and TRBJ1-1, reads EAGVVQSPRYKIIEKKQPVAFWCNPISGHNTLYWYLQNLGQGPELLIRYENEEAVDDSQLPKDRFSAERLKGVDSTLKIQPAELGDSAVYLCASSLVGQSTEAFFGQGTRLTVV.

This clonotype was observed at least ten times. The chain carries TRBV15 and TRBJ2-7; no reliable D call. Looked up from germline, CDR1 is LNHNV and CDR2 is YYDKDF (reference sequence). The V end was cut by 3 bases, the J end by 0 bases, with 12 bases between. This CDR3 comprises 15 residues. The DNA of the CDR3 is TGTGCCACCAGCAGTTCTGTGAGCGTCTCCTACGAGCAGTACTTC. It is translated as CATSSSVSVSYEQYF. The complete variable domain, with remaining parts taken from reference TRBV15 and TRBJ2-7, reads DAMVIQNPRYQVTQFGKPVTLSCSQTLNHNVMYWYQQKSSQAPKLLFHYYDKDFNNEADTPDNFQSRRPNTSFCFLDIRSPGLGDTAMYLCATSSSVSVSYEQYFGPGTRLTVT.

This chain links TRBV20-1 with TRBJ2-7, with 8 bases that match TRBD2. Germline V CDR1 and CDR2: DFQATT, SNEGSKA (reference sequence). With 1 base clipped from V and 3 bases from J, the junction kept 5 bases outside the gene matches. The CDR3 length is 14 residues. The CDR3 is CSARVTGTSYEQYF. The CDR3 DNA sequence: TGCAGTGCTAGAGTTACCGGGACTAGCTACGAGCAGTACTTC.

This clonotype was observed many times. The chain carries TRBV5-1 and TRBJ1-1; D is unclear. The V end was cut by 5 bases, the J end by 4 bases, with 12 bases between. CDR3 size: 13 residues. Germline V lookup: CDR1 SGHRS, CDR2 YFSETQ. The CDR3 here is CASSLEVGTEAFF. Here the CDR3 DNA reads TGCGCCAGCAGTTTAGAGGTGGGCACTGAAGCTTTCTTT.

This clonotype was recorded a few times. V usage is TRBV7-8 and J usage is TRBJ2-7; 12 nucleotides line up with TRBD2. Germline V gene data show CDR1 as SGHVS and CDR2 as FQNEAQ. V gave up 5 bases and J gave up 0 bases; unmatched junction bases: 5. CDR3 length: 16 amino acids. The CDR3 sequence: CASSVPGLAGSYEQYF. The CDR3 region has the DNA TGTGCCAGCAGCGTGCCGGGACTAGCGGGCTCCTACGAGCAGTACTTC.

This clonotype has only a few counts. J is TRBJ1-2 and V is TRBV18, with D tentatively TRBD1 (6 bases). The CDR3 has 14 residues. Germline CDR1 is KGHSH and CDR2 is LQKENI. V dropped 3 bases and J dropped 6 bases, with 14 bases sitting between them. CDR3 bases: TGTGCCAGCTCACCTTATGAGGGGGATCATGGCTACACCTTC. Protein: CASSPYEGDHGYTF.

The V and J genes are TRBV5-5 and TRBJ2-2; no firm D call. The germline V and J ends were trimmed by 0 bases and 4 bases, with 13 bases remaining between them. The germline V gene encodes CDR1 SGHKS and CDR2 YYEKEE (reference sequence). CDR3 length: 16 residues. DNA of the CDR3: TGTGCCAGCAGCTTGGCCTCAGCGATCGGCACCGGGGAGCTGTTTTTT. Protein sequence: CASSLASAIGTGELFF.

The sample holds a few counts of this clonotype. The chain has TRBV20-1 and TRBJ2-5, with TRBD2 identical over 12 bases. The V and J ends lost 2 bases and 5 bases, in that order; junction bases with no gene match: 12. This CDR3 has 17 amino acids. Germline V CDR1 and CDR2: DFQATT, SNEGSKA (reference sequence). The chain's CDR3 is CSARPPKLAGGVETQYF. The CDR3 DNA reads TGCAGTGCTAGACCACCGAAACTAGCGGGAGGAGTCGAGACCCAGTACTTC.

This clonotype was observed a handful of times. The chain carries TRBV29-1 and TRBJ1-1, with 8 nucleotides matching TRBD1. The germline gives CDR1 SQVTM, CDR2 ANQGSEA. This CDR3 has 13 residues. V was pared by 5 bases and J by 4 bases, with 6 bases of the junction left unmatched. CDR3 DNA: TGCAGCGTTTCCCAGGGGGCGCGCACTGAAGCTTTCTTT. Its translation: CSVSQGARTEAFF. The full variable domain, with the rest looked up from reference TRBV29-1 and TRBJ1-1, is SAVISQKPSRDICQRGTSLTIQCQVDSQVTMMFWYRQQPGQSLTLIATANQGSEATYESGFVIDKFPISRPNLTFSTLTVSNMSPEDSSIYLCSVSQGARTEAFFGQGTRLTVV.